This T cell receptor beta chain is from a study of long-term antiretroviral therapy in people with HIV. Broader study findings: Clones that expanded before ART (that is, prior to treatment) dominated the repertoire at all time points.

To note about this clone: Its cognate antigen is unknown.

In germline, CDR1 is MNHEY, CDR2 SVGAGI. The CDR3 has 14 amino acids. The ends were cut back, 3 bases at V and 5 bases at J, with 10 bases in the middle. Investigators performed immunoSEQ version v3.0 at survey level. The table came from immunoSEQ multiplex PCR; TCRdb's copy has only in-frame clones and leaves some out. The sample holds roughly 29,000 clones, approximately 95% seen once. This specimen was unsorted PBMCs, taken 5.3 years after starting antiretroviral therapy. This receptor was identified in a man in his fifties or sixties with HIV. The chain employs TRBV6-5 and TRBJ1-4; no clear D gene. CDR3 sequence reads: CASSYWSQNEKLFF. Written as DNA, the CDR3 is TGTGCCAGCAGTTATTGGAGTCAAAATGAAAAACTGTTTTTT.